These 29 T cell receptor beta chains were all obtained from the same sample, sequenced in a study of CD8+CD57+ T cells in acquired aplastic anemia. Flow cytometry had shown expanded CD8+CD57+ cells in the patients chosen for sequencing. TCR beta VDJ and CDR3 profiling used genomic DNA as template. TCRdb reanalysed the reads using MiXCR and keeps one entry per CDR3 protein. The data hold 110,000 or so distinct CDR3 sequences, with 50% to 70% observed a single time. The specimen sequenced was sorted CD4+, CD8+, or CD8+CD57+ T cells (not recorded which) from PBMCs. These receptors were collected from a human donor with aplastic anemia.

The V gene is TRBV2, the J gene TRBJ2-5, with D unresolved. V was trimmed by 8 bases and J by 6 bases, leaving 19 bases between them. This CDR3 is 14 amino acids long. Germline V gene lookup returns CDR1 SNHLY and CDR2 FYNNEI. In nucleotides, the CDR3 is TGTGCCAGCGATGCCATGGCAGGCCTTAAGACCCAGTACTTC. Translating gives CASDAMAGLKTQYF.

A word on this clonotype: Possible read error: a much larger clone is one base away. This rearrangement joins TRBV6-1 to TRBJ2-3, with TRBD2 matching 7 bases. This CDR3 is built from 16 residues. The germline CDR1 and CDR2 sequences are MNHNS and SASEGT. V lost 6 bases and J lost 0; bases outside the gene matches: 9. CDR3 protein: CASSAGAGTSTDTQYF. CDR3 in DNA: TGTGCCAGCAGCGCCGGAGCGGGGACTAGCACAGATACGCAGTATTTT.

This clonotype was counted ten times or more. The CDR3, as DNA: TGTGCCAGCACCCTTATGGGGGACGAGCAGTTCTTC. It specifies CASTLMGDEQFF. The chain has TRBV7-9 and TRBJ2-1; D is perhaps TRBD1 or TRBD2 (5 bases each). V lost 7 bases to trimming and J lost 10 bases, with 14 bases between them. Germline V gene lookup returns CDR1 SEHNR and CDR2 FQNEAQ (reference sequence). The CDR3 has 12 residues.

This sequence joins TRBV29-1 and TRBJ2-5, with D hard to call. This CDR3 contains 14 residues. V lost 0 bases, J lost 2 bases, and 10 bases lay in between. Germline CDR1 SQVTM, CDR2 ANQGSEA. CDR3 sequence reads: CSVEDRTGQETQYF. For the CDR3, the DNA is TGCAGCGTTGAAGATAGAACTGGACAAGAGACCCAGTACTTC. Full variable domain (remainder filled in from reference TRBV29-1 and TRBJ2-5): SAVISQKPSRDICQRGTSLTIQCQVDSQVTMMFWYRQQPGQSLTLIATANQGSEATYESGFVIDKFPISRPNLTFSTLTVSNMSPEDSSIYLCSVEDRTGQETQYFGPGTRLLVL.

A note on this clonotype: One end of the junction varies from germline; a read error may be responsible. CDR3 sequence: CATGEPSGGTDTQYF. CDR3 nucleotides: TGTGCCACCGGTGAGCCTAGCGGGGGCACAGATACGCAGTATTTT. The genes are TRBV24-1 and TRBJ2-3; 9 positions agree with TRBD2. The CDR3 is 15 residues long. Germline CDR1 and CDR2: KGHDR and SFDVKD.

The rearrangement joins TRBV20-1 to TRBJ2-1; the D gene is possibly TRBD2 (6 bases). Trimming left V 0 bases short and J 7 bases short, with 19 bases between. Per the germline V gene, CDR1 is DFQATT and CDR2 is SNEGSKA (reference sequence). The CDR3 totals 16 residues. The DNA of the CDR3 is TGCAGTGCTAGAGATAGGGACTTTGGGCCTTGGAATGAGCAGTTCTTC. This codes for CSARDRDFGPWNEQFF.

In DNA form, the CDR3 reads TGTGCCAGTAGTATCGGACAGGGGGCCGGGGAGCTGTTTTTT. Translating it yields CASSIGQGAGELFF. The chain employs TRBV19 and TRBJ2-2; 10 bases map to TRBD1. Trimming removed 3 bases from V and 6 bases from J; junction bases left unmatched: 1. There are 14 residues in the CDR3. Germline CDR1 and CDR2: LNHDA and SQIVND (reference sequence).

The V and J genes are TRBV7-9 and TRBJ1-2; D is ambiguous. This CDR3 contains 13 residues. Germline CDR1 and CDR2: SEHNR and FQNEAQ (reference sequence). The V end lost 0 bases, the J end lost 1 base, and 3 bases lay between the germline ends. CDR3 protein: CASSLAFNYGYTF. Here the CDR3 DNA reads TGTGCCAGCAGCTTAGCTTTTAACTATGGCTACACCTTC.

In this sample, this clonotype turned up many times. J is TRBJ1-2 and V is TRBV6-5, with no clear D. This CDR3 has 13 amino acids. Germline CDR1 MNHEY, CDR2 SVGAGI. Trimming removed 0 bases from V and 12 bases from J, with 14 bases in between. In nucleotides, the CDR3 is TGTGCCAGCAGTTACTCCCCGTATAGGGAGAACACCTTC. The encoded protein is CASSYSPYRENTF.

About this clonotype: One end of the junction does not line up with germline, which may come from a read error. V gene TRBV15 combines with J gene TRBJ2-7, with D unclear. The CDR3 is 15 amino acids. Germline V CDR1 and CDR2: LNHNV, YYDKDF (reference sequence). The CDR3 DNA sequence: TGTGCCACCAGCAAAGATCGGAGCTACTCCTACGGGCAGTACTTC. Translated: CATSKDRSYSYGQYF.

The CDR3 sequence: CASGRLPGNTIYF. In nucleotides, the CDR3 is TGTGCCAGTGGTCGCCTGCCTGGAAACACCATATATTTT. The V gene is TRBV19, the J gene TRBJ1-3; D gene ambiguous. CDR1 and CDR2 from the germline V gene are LNHDA and SQIVND (reference sequence). Trimming pared 8 bases from V and 2 bases from J, leaving 10 bases between. This CDR3 comprises 13 residues.

The table lists this clonotype with a few counts. This chain links TRBV10-3 with TRBJ1-1; D not resolved. CDR1 is ENHRY and CDR2 is SYGVKD in the germline V gene. V dropped 6 bases and J dropped 1 base, with 9 bases sitting between them. The CDR3 sequence is 13 residues long. CDR3 DNA sequence: TGTGCCATCAGACTTGAGGGGAACACTGAAGCTTTCTTT. This sequence encodes CAIRLEGNTEAFF.

This rearrangement joins TRBV4-2 to TRBJ1-4; perhaps TRBD1 as D (5 bases). This CDR3 contains 17 residues. V gave up 5 bases and J gave up 4 bases, with 20 bases separating them. Germline CDR1 reads LGHNA; CDR2 reads YNFKEQ. CDR3 DNA: TGTGCCAGCAGCAGAGCAGGGACGGGCATTGTTAATGAAAAACTGTTTTTT. Protein product: CASSRAGTGIVNEKLFF.

The chain couples TRBV7-2 to TRBJ2-3; 11 bases match TRBD2. Unmatched junction bases numbered 5, after V lost 5 bases and J lost 4 bases. The CDR3 covers 15 residues. Per the germline V gene, CDR1 is SGHTA and CDR2 is FQGNSA. The CDR3 protein is CASSLSGGAADTQYF. The CDR3 DNA sequence: TGTGCCAGCAGCCTTAGCGGGGGGGCCGCAGATACGCAGTATTTT.

This chain links TRBV7-6 with TRBJ2-1, with 10 bases fitting TRBD2. The V and J ends lost 1 base and 5 bases, in that order; junction bases with no gene match: 5. CDR1 SGHVS and CDR2 FNYEAQ come from the germline V gene. The CDR3 spans 16 residues. The CDR3 here is CASSLDGLAGDNEQFF. CDR3 DNA: TGTGCCAGCAGCTTAGACGGGCTAGCGGGGGACAATGAGCAGTTCTTC.

This clonotype is medium-sized in the sample. V is TRBV7-9 and J is TRBJ2-5; D is possibly TRBD1 or TRBD2 (5 bases each). The V gene lost 1 base and the J gene lost 5 bases, with 14 bases spanning the gap. The CDR3 runs 15 residues. Germline CDR1 and CDR2: SEHNR and FQNEAQ (reference sequence). The CDR3 loop is CASSLVGGLSETQYF. In DNA, the CDR3 is TGTGCCAGCAGCTTAGTTGGGGGTTTGAGTGAGACCCAGTACTTC.

This clonotype was seen just once. V and J are TRBV24-1 and TRBJ2-5; maybe TRBD2 (7 bases). CDR1 and CDR2 (germline): KGHDR, SFDVKD. There are 14 residues in the CDR3. Trimming pared 1 base from V and 5 bases from J, leaving 10 bases between. DNA of the CDR3: TGTGCCACCAGTGATTTAGGGGGAGGGGAGACCCAGTACTTC. Protein: CATSDLGGGETQYF.

Remarks on this clonotype: The junction shows a germline mismatch at one end, possibly a read error. The rearrangement links TRBV7-2 to TRBJ1-4; 9 nucleotides match TRBD1. The germline V gene encodes CDR1 SGHTA and CDR2 FQGNSA. This CDR3 comprises 15 residues. The CDR3 reads CASSLGGTGSEKLVF. The CDR3 nucleotides are TGTGCCAGCAGCTTGGGTGGGACAGGGAGTGAAAAACTGGTTTTT.

The V and J genes are TRBV20-1 and TRBJ1-2; no firm D call. V was shortened by 0 bases and J by 5 bases, with 10 bases between the two germline ends. The length of the CDR3 is 13 residues. Germline V gene lookup returns CDR1 DFQATT and CDR2 SNEGSKA (reference sequence). The CDR3 region has the DNA TGCAGTGCTAGAGATTTCAGAGGGTATGGCTACACCTTC. Translating gives CSARDFRGYGYTF.

This clonotype was detected once. This sequence joins TRBV7-3 and TRBJ2-7, with D perhaps TRBD2 (6 bases). The length of the CDR3 is 13 residues. CDR1 is SGHTA, CDR2 FQGTGA, per germline. Trimming stripped 4 bases from V and 6 bases from J, with 13 bases between. The CDR3 bases are TGTGCCAGCAGCTCTGCGGGGAGCGGCGAGCAGTACTTC. This translates into CASSSAGSGEQYF. The complete variable domain, with remaining parts taken from reference TRBV7-3 and TRBJ2-7, reads GAGVSQTPSNKVTEKGKYVELRCDPISGHTALYWYRQSLGQGPEFLIYFQGTGAADDSGLPNDRFFAVRPEGSVSTLKIQRTERGDSAVYLCASSSAGSGEQYFGPGTRLTVT.

This clonotype was counted between two and nine times. The chain links TRBV15 to TRBJ2-7, with unresolved D. Germline loops: CDR1 LNHNV, CDR2 YYDKDF (reference sequence). This CDR3 contains 14 residues. Trimming removed 1 base from V and 0 bases from J, with 7 bases in between. The CDR3 DNA sequence: TGTGCCACCAGCAGAGGAGGCAGCTCCTACGAGCAGTACTTC. Encoded protein: CATSRGGSSYEQYF.

This clonotype showed up just once. The chain employs TRBV24-1 and TRBJ2-2; D may be TRBD2 (6 bases). In germline, CDR1 is KGHDR, CDR2 SFDVKD. V was shortened by 5 bases and J by 0 bases, with 9 bases between the two germline ends. This CDR3 is built from 15 residues. CDR3 sequence reads: CATSAAGTNTGELFF. The CDR3 DNA sequence: TGTGCCACCAGTGCGGCGGGGACGAACACCGGGGAGCTGTTTTTT.

The V call is TRBV7-3, the J call TRBJ2-3, with 10 bases lining up with TRBD1. CDR1 is SGHTA and CDR2 is FQGTGA in the germline V gene. Unmatched junction bases numbered 6, after V lost 3 bases and J lost 3 bases. This CDR3 contains 16 residues. In DNA, the CDR3 is TGTGCCAGCAGCTTCAGGGGGACAGGGGCAACAGATACGCAGTATTTT. Amino acid sequence: CASSFRGTGATDTQYF.

The genes are TRBV11-2 and TRBJ2-5; D might be TRBD1 (6 bases). Germline V lookup: CDR1 SGHAT, CDR2 FQNNGV. Trimming stripped 5 bases from V and 5 bases from J, with 12 bases between. The CDR3 spans 13 residues. In nucleotides, the CDR3 is TGTGCCAGCAGCCCACAGGGCCCGGAGACCCAGTACTTC. Its translation is CASSPQGPETQYF.

Worth noting for this clonotype: A much larger clone lies one base from this, so it may be a read error. The chain combines TRBV7-6 with TRBJ2-7; no reliable D call. The CDR3 totals 11 residues. Germline lookup yields CDR1 SGHVS and CDR2 FNYEAQ. The CDR3 sequence: CASSNSYGQYF. CDR3 coding DNA: TGTGCCAGCAGCAACTCCTACGGGCAGTACTTC.

V and J are TRBV2 and TRBJ2-5, with 7 bases aligning to TRBD1. Looked up from germline, CDR1 is SNHLY and CDR2 is FYNNEI. The length of the CDR3 is 12 residues. The V segment lost 9 bases and the J segment 1 base; nucleotides outside the gene matches: 2. The CDR3, as DNA: TGTGCCAGTGGGACAGTCCAAGAGACCCAGTACTTC. Amino acids: CASGTVQETQYF. Looking up the rest from reference TRBV2 and TRBJ2-5 gives the full variable domain: EPEVTQTPSHQVTQMGQEVILRCVPISNHLYFYWYRQILGQKVEFLVSFYNNEISEKSEIFDDQFSVERPDGSNFTLKIRSTKLEDSAMYFCASGTVQETQYFGPGTRLLVL.

This clonotype was counted between two and nine times. The chain is built from TRBV5-6 and TRBJ2-3, with D uncertain. The CDR3 sequence is 14 residues long. Trimming took off 2 bases at V and 1 base at J, with 8 bases between the two ends. Germline V gene data show CDR1 as SGHDT and CDR2 as YYEEEE. CDR3 protein: CASSFRFGTDTQYF. The DNA for the CDR3 is TGTGCCAGCAGCTTTCGGTTCGGCACAGATACGCAGTATTTT.

This chain uses TRBV15 with TRBJ1-1, with 10 bases lining up with TRBD1. The CDR3 has 17 amino acids. After removal of 8 bases from V and 1 base from J, the junction contained 13 bases not matched to a gene. Germline V CDR1 and CDR2: LNHNV, YYDKDF (reference sequence). CDR3 DNA sequence: TGTGCCACCGGATCCACGCGGACAGGGGGACAGAACACTGAAGCTTTCTTT. Translating it yields CATGSTRTGGQNTEAFF.

The chain couples TRBV2 to TRBJ2-1, with D unresolved. CDR3 size: 12 residues. The V gene lost 6 bases and the J gene lost 4 bases, with 7 bases spanning the gap. Per germline, CDR1 SNHLY and CDR2 FYNNEI. The CDR3 loop is CASSLQYNEQFF. The CDR3 nucleotides are TGTGCCAGCAGCCTACAGTACAATGAGCAGTTCTTC.